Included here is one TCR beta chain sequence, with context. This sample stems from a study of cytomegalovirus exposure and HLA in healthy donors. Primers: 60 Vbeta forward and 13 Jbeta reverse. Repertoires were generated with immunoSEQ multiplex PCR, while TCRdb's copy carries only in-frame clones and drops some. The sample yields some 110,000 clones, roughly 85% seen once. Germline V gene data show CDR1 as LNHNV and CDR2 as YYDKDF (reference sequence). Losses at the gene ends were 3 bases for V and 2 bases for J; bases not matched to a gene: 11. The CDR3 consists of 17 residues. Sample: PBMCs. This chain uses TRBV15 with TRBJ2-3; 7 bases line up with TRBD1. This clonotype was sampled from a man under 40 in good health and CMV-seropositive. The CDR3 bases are TGTGCCACCAGCAGCCCGAGAGGGGGCACCCTCACAGATACGCAGTATTTT. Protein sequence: CATSSPRGGTLTDTQYF.